A single T cell receptor (beta chain) is shown here with its context. Its antigen is unknown. Per-nucleotide qualities are absent, and no much larger clonotype sits a single base away. The CDR3 regions of human TCRbeta chains were subjected to immunosequencing. For the original study's pipeline: TCRs in the repertoires were compared against a reference library of SARS-CoV-2-specific TCRs that had been generated with the MIRA antigen-specificity platform. Breadth meant the fraction of unique TCRs that were SARS-CoV-2-associated, whereas depth meant the fraction of total T cells that were SARS-CoV-2-associated. Each spike-specific TCR was assigned to its reactive spike region and to a CD4 or CD8 class using the MIRA data. Log10-transformed breadth and depth values were compared by one-way ANOVA with Sidak's multiple comparisons tests. TCRdb mirrors the immuneACCESS table, restricted to in-frame sequences. Some clones are absent from its copies; in checked studies, under half trace to an unresolved V gene, and the reason for the others is unknown. Clone size and the V and J calls come from that table; the DNA yielded D and trimming. The table for this sample lists about 120,000 clones; roughly 92% of them were counted only once. The top ten clonotypes cover 7.8% of the sample.

The data were taken from a study of T cell responses to AZD1222 COVID-19 vaccine (dated by TCRdb to the early 2020s). As for the study more broadly: AZD1222 recipients with second doses at about 4 weeks or about 12 weeks were pooled, because spike-specific TCR depth and breadth did not differ between schedules. TCR sequencing covered 233 trial participants: nearly 210 given two doses of AZD1222 and 26 given two doses of MenACWY control vaccine. Trial participants were enrolled by age into 18-55, 56-69 and 70-plus year subgroups, with roughly 160, 29 and 62 TCR-sequenced participants respectively. Results and caveats for the whole study, not just this receptor: Conclusions about previously exposed vaccinees are limited, since just a handful of AZD1222 recipients were seropositive for SARS-CoV-2 at baseline. The whole spike protein was spanned by vaccine-associated CD4 TCRs, and dominant responses were seen in regions 160-218 and 743-854. Participants were mostly white British and included more females than males, and it was suggested by the authors that clonal diversity may have been underestimated. Reportedly, close to half of the unique spike-specific TCRs recognized epitopes lying outside the regions that are mutated in the B.1.351 and B.1.1.7 variants. A significant rise in spike-specific TCR breadth and depth was observed after two AZD1222 doses relative to day 0 and relative to MenACWY recipients. No day 14 peak-response samples were available, so repertoires were characterized only after the peak T cell response. In the small 56-69-year group, the increase in depth fell short of significance, most likely because of low power.

Sample time point, as interpreted from the label and publication: baseline before first vaccination. Vaccinee samples came from UK trials COV001 and COV002, including a single-blind randomized controlled phase 2/3 trial of AZD1222 (ChAdOx1 nCoV-19) in healthy adults. Trial participant PBMC samples were collected at day 0 and day 28 after the second dose for TCRbeta chain sequencing. The origin of this receptor is an adult in good health. The sequencing used peripheral blood, collected on day 0 of AZD1222 vaccination.

The sequenced DNA is TGTGCCAGCAGCTTGAGCTACCGAAACACCGGGGAGCTGTTTTTT. Translated, it gives CASSLSYRNTGELFF. The rearrangement joined TRBV5-8 to TRBJ2-2; the D segment cannot be called with confidence. Per the germline V gene, SGHTS is the CDR1 and YDEGEE is the CDR2. The CDR3 holds 15 amino acids from the cysteine to the phenylalanine. CDR3 DNA only is kept here, 45 bases in frame from base 1. The trim is 1 base for V and 2 bases for J, with a gap of 9 bases between the germline ends.